This TCR beta chain was observed in a study of control samples from healthy donors and cancer patients. The protocol was immunoSEQ multiplex PCR, while the TCRdb copy is restricted to in-frame clones and leaves out a portion. The table records 120,000 or so clones, approximately 92% of them present only once. The germline V gene has CDR1 GTSNPN and CDR2 SVGIG (reference sequence). This CDR3 has 21 residues. Losses at the gene ends were 0 bases for V and 3 bases for J; bases not matched to a gene: 21. The chain links TRBV30 to TRBJ2-3, with TRBD2 identical over 10 bases. This clonotype was sampled from an elderly man with head and neck cancer. What was sequenced was PBMCs. The CDR3 DNA follows: TGTGCCTGGAGTGTATTCAAAGTCCTAGCGGGAGACCTGAGAGGGACAGATACGCAGTATTTT. Translating it yields CAWSVFKVLAGDLRGTDTQYF.